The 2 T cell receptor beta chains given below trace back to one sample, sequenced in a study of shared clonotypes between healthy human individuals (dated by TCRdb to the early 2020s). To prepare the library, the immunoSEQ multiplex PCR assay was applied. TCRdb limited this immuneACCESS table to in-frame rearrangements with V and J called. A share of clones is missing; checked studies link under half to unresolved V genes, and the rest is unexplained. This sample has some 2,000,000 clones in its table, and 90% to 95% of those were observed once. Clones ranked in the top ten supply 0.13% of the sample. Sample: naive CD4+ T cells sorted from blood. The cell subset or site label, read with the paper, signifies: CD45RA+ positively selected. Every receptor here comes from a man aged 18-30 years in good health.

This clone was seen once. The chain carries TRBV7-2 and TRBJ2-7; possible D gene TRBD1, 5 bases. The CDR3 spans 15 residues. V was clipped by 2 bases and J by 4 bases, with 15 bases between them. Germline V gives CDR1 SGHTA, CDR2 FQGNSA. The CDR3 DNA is TGTGCCAGCAGCTTACAGGGCCTCTCGAAGTACGAGCAGTACTTC. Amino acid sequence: CASSLQGLSKYEQYF.

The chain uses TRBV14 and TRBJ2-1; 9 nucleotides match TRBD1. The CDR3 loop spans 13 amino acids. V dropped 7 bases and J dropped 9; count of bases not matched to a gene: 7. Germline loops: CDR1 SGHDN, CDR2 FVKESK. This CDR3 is CASNPDRGVEQFF. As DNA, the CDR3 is TGTGCCAGCAACCCGGACAGGGGTGTTGAGCAGTTCTTC.